Listed here are 28 T cell receptor beta chains from one sample, sequenced in a study of graft-versus-host responses after intestinal transplantation. Antigens for these TCRs are unknown. Clones were sequenced by immunoSEQ multiplex PCR, and TCRdb holds only the in-frame ones, with some missing. This table holds just under 50,000 clones, roughly 84% found once. The starting material was unstimulated CD4+ T cells sorted from spleen or lymph node cells, obtained before transplant. The source is a human donor who was the organ donor for an intestinal transplant.

This clone appeared once. The V call is TRBV10-3, the J call TRBJ2-3; D uncertain. Germline V lookup: CDR1 ENHRY, CDR2 SYGVKD. The CDR3 has 11 residues. V was clipped by 4 bases and J by 5 bases, with 4 bases between them. The DNA of the CDR3 is TGTGCCATCAGTGGGGGAGATACGCAGTATTTT. Amino acids: CAISGGDTQYF.

The chain joins TRBV19 to TRBJ1-1; 7 bases are a match to TRBD1. The CDR3 runs 13 residues. Looked up from germline, CDR1 is LNHDA and CDR2 is SQIVND (reference sequence). Germline trimming cut 6 bases from V and 6 bases from J; bases unmatched to any gene: 7. CDR3 in DNA: TGTGCCAGTAGGACAGGGAAAGGGGCTGAAGCTTTCTTT. This encodes CASRTGKGAEAFF.

This clone occurred a few times. The chain links TRBV5-4 to TRBJ2-5, with 9 positions matching TRBD2. The CDR3 runs 14 residues. The trim removed 4 bases at V and 5 bases at J, leaving 6 bases unmatched. Germline V lookup: CDR1 SGHNT, CDR2 YYREEE (reference sequence). CDR3 region: CASSVGLATETQYF. CDR3 sequence (DNA): TGTGCCAGCAGCGTTGGACTAGCGACGGAGACCCAGTACTTC.

The chain uses TRBV15 and TRBJ2-5, with no clear D. Looked up from germline, CDR1 is LNHNV and CDR2 is YYDKDF (reference sequence). V dropped 0 bases and J dropped 4 bases, with 12 bases sitting between them. This CDR3 has 15 amino acids. DNA for the CDR3: TGTGCCACCAGCAGAGACCCAGGCGGTGGAGAGACCCAGTACTTC. Translating gives CATSRDPGGGETQYF.

The chain links TRBV2 to TRBJ2-7; 11 bases match TRBD1. Germline V gives CDR1 SNHLY, CDR2 FYNNEI. After removal of 5 bases from V and 3 bases from J, the junction contained 9 bases not matched to a gene. CDR3 length: 16 residues. In DNA, the CDR3 is TGTGCCAGCAGTCGAGGGACAGGGGGTTACCTCTACGAGCAGTACTTC. Translated, it gives CASSRGTGGYLYEQYF.

V and J are TRBV2 and TRBJ1-1, with 7 bases identical to TRBD1. J lost 3 bases, V lost 7 bases, and 14 bases had no gene match. The CDR3 loop spans 16 amino acids. Germline V gives CDR1 SNHLY, CDR2 FYNNEI. The CDR3 spells CASTSRRAGGDTEAFF. The CDR3 DNA sequence: TGTGCCAGCACCTCACGGAGGGCAGGGGGGGACACTGAAGCTTTCTTT.

The chain is built from TRBV9 and TRBJ2-7; 12 bases are shared with TRBD2. The CDR3 loop spans 16 amino acids. CDR1 and CDR2 (germline): SGDLS, YYNGEE. V shed 5 bases, J shed 0 bases, and the junction held 6 bases outside the gene matches. CDR3 region: CASSRTSGVSSYEQYF. The CDR3 nucleotides read TGTGCCAGCAGTCGGACTAGCGGGGTGAGCTCCTACGAGCAGTACTTC.

This clone was detected only once. The V call is TRBV11-3, the J call TRBJ2-5; TRBD1 agrees at 7 bases. Germline V CDR1 and CDR2: SGHNT, YENEEA. Trimming took 5 bases from V and 4 from J; bases not matched to a gene: 4. The CDR3 contains 13 residues. The CDR3 protein is CASSTRTGETQYF. CDR3 DNA sequence: TGTGCCAGCAGCACCAGGACAGGAGAGACCCAGTACTTC.

Only a few counts were recorded for this clone. The rearrangement links TRBV6-1 to TRBJ2-2, with 9 bases that match TRBD2. This CDR3 has 15 amino acids. Germline CDR1 is MNHNS and CDR2 is SASEGT. V dropped 3 bases and J dropped 5; count of bases not matched to a gene: 4. CDR3 protein: CASSDGLAGTGELFF. The CDR3, as DNA: TGTGCCAGCAGTGATGGGCTAGCGGGGACCGGGGAGCTGTTTTTT.

The chain uses TRBV9 and TRBJ1-2, with D unresolved. V was shortened by 0 bases and J by 0 bases, with 6 bases between the two germline ends. Per the germline V gene, CDR1 is SGDLS and CDR2 is YYNGEE. The CDR3 contains 14 residues. CDR3 bases: TGTGCCAGCAGCGTAGTCGGAGCTAACTATGGCTACACCTTC. It codes for CASSVVGANYGYTF.

The J gene is TRBJ1-6, the V gene TRBV27; the D gene is possibly TRBD1 (6 bases). Trimming cost V 5 bases and J 1 base, with 12 bases left between them. Germline V gene data show CDR1 as MNHEY and CDR2 as SMNVEV (reference sequence). The CDR3 sequence is 16 residues long. DNA of the CDR3: TGTGCCAGCAGTCCCTACAGGGAATCCTATAATTCACCCCTCCACTTT. Protein: CASSPYRESYNSPLHF.

This chain uses TRBV6-1 with TRBJ1-1, with TRBD1 matching over 9 bases. Unmatched junction bases numbered 4, after V lost 5 bases and J lost 3 bases. Germline V CDR1 and CDR2: MNHNS, SASEGT. This CDR3 has 14 amino acids. The DNA for the CDR3 is TGTGCCAGCAGTCTCGGACAGGGGCACACTGAAGCTTTCTTT. Translating it yields CASSLGQGHTEAFF.

The V and J genes are TRBV6-6 and TRBJ1-2; D is unresolved. CDR1 is MNHNY and CDR2 is SVGAGI in the germline V gene (reference sequence). V dropped 6 bases and J dropped 3 bases, with 5 bases sitting between them. The CDR3 runs to 11 residues. CDR3 nucleotide sequence: TGTGCCAGCAGCAGAGACTATGGCTACACCTTC. This sequence encodes CASSRDYGYTF.

V and J are TRBV5-1 and TRBJ2-7, with D unclear. The CDR3 length is 12 residues. Trimming left V 0 bases short and J 2 bases short, with 3 bases between. Germline V gene sequence: CDR1 SGHRS, CDR2 YFSETQ. CDR3 coding DNA: TGCGCCAGCAGCTTGGACACCTACGAGCAGTACTTC. This gives the protein CASSLDTYEQYF.

This clone has just one count. The genes are TRBV7-2 and TRBJ2-3; 12 bases are a match to TRBD2. The CDR3 runs 15 residues. Germline lookup yields CDR1 SGHTA and CDR2 FQGNSA. The V segment lost 5 bases and the J segment 6 bases; nucleotides outside the gene matches: 6. CDR3 loop: CASSPRLAGADTQYF. The CDR3 DNA follows: TGTGCCAGCAGCCCCCGACTAGCGGGAGCGGATACGCAGTATTTT.

This clone occurred once. This chain connects TRBV18 to TRBJ2-7, with TRBD2 matching over 8 bases. With 6 bases clipped from V and 5 bases from J, the junction kept 9 bases outside the gene matches. There are 14 residues in the CDR3. Germline values: CDR1 KGHSH, CDR2 LQKENI. Written as DNA, the CDR3 is TGTGCCAGCTCCCTCGGGAGGGGGGTCAACGAGCAGTACTTC. Protein product: CASSLGRGVNEQYF.

This chain joins TRBV6-5 and TRBJ1-1; 7 bases fit TRBD1. The V gene end was trimmed by 6 bases and the J gene end by 10 bases; junction bases not matched to a gene: 5. The CDR3 length is 11 residues. Germline V gene data show CDR1 as MNHEY and CDR2 as SVGAGI. Written as DNA, the CDR3 is TGTGCCAGCAGAGGGGGCAGGGGAGCTTTCTTT. It specifies CASRGGRGAFF.

The chain has TRBV16 and TRBJ1-2, with no clear D. V was shortened by 1 base and J by 8 bases, with 5 bases between the two germline ends. Germline values: CDR1 KGHSY, CDR2 FQNENV. CDR3 length equals 11 residues. The CDR3 is CASSQYQGYTF. The CDR3 nucleotides are TGTGCCAGCAGCCAATACCAAGGCTACACCTTC. Drawing the rest from reference TRBV16 and TRBJ1-2, the complete variable domain is GEEVAQTPKHLVRGEGQKAKLYCAPIKGHSYVFWYQQVLKNEFKFLISFQNENVFDETGMPKERFSAKCLPNSPCSLEIQATKLEDSAVYFCASSQYQGYTFGSGTRLTVV.

J is TRBJ1-1 and V is TRBV29-1, with D possibly TRBD1 on 6 matching bases. Trimming removed 5 bases at V and 1 base at J, with 17 bases between. This CDR3 is built from 15 residues. The germline gives CDR1 SQVTM, CDR2 ANQGSEA. The CDR3 protein is CSVRKTGGTNTEAFF. In DNA form, the CDR3 reads TGCAGCGTTCGAAAGACAGGAGGGACGAACACTGAAGCTTTCTTT.

As DNA, the CDR3 is TGTGCCAGCAGGTCGACAGGGGGAAGCCACGAGCAGTACTTC. Residues: CASRSTGGSHEQYF. The V call is TRBV7-9, the J call TRBJ2-7, with 9 bases lining up with TRBD1. From germline, CDR1 is SEHNR and CDR2 FQNEAQ (reference sequence). Trimming cost V 6 bases and J 5 bases; bases outside gene matches: 8. This CDR3 comprises 14 residues.

The gene calls are TRBV19 and TRBJ1-1; D not resolved. With 3 bases removed from V and 4 bases from J, the gap between germline ends came to 12 bases. Germline loops: CDR1 LNHDA, CDR2 SQIVND (reference sequence). The CDR3 loop spans 14 amino acids. The CDR3 loop is CASSIQPVSTEAFF. CDR3 coding DNA: TGTGCCAGTAGTATCCAGCCGGTCTCCACTGAAGCTTTCTTT. The full variable domain, in which reference TRBV19 and TRBJ1-1 provide the parts outside the CDR3, is DGGITQSPKYLFRKEGQNVTLSCEQNLNHDAMYWYRQDPGQGLRLIYYSQIVNDFQKGDIAEGYSVSREKKESFPLTVTSAQKNPTAFYLCASSIQPVSTEAFFGQGTRLTVV.

The rearrangement links TRBV4-3 to TRBJ2-3; 8 bases are shared with TRBD2. In germline, CDR1 is LGHNA, CDR2 YSLEER. After removal of 3 bases from V and 2 bases from J, the junction contained 10 bases not matched to a gene. The CDR3 is 17 amino acids. The CDR3 DNA follows: TGCGCCAGCAGCCAGGGGGCAGCGGGGGCCCTCACAGATACGCAGTATTTT. Residues: CASSQGAAGALTDTQYF.

In its sample, this clone was seen a few times. V and J are TRBV5-5 and TRBJ2-7; D remains unclear. The CDR3 spans 14 residues. V was cut by 0 bases and J by 0 bases, with 7 bases left in between. Germline CDR1 is SGHKS and CDR2 is YYEKEE (reference sequence). CDR3 DNA: TGTGCCAGCAGCTTGGCCTTGGCCTCCTACGAGCAGTACTTC. It codes for CASSLALASYEQYF. Looking up the rest from reference TRBV5-5 and TRBJ2-7 gives the full variable domain: DAGVTQSPTHLIKTRGQQVTLRCSPISGHKSVSWYQQVLGQGPQFIFQYYEKEERGRGNFPDRFSARQFPNYSSELNVNALLLGDSALYLCASSLALASYEQYFGPGTRLTVT.

The chain links TRBV4-1 to TRBJ2-4; D unresolved. Germline V CDR1 and CDR2: MGHRA, YSYEKL. V gave up 0 bases and J gave up 7 bases, with 4 bases separating them. The CDR3 sequence is 12 residues long. CDR3 region: CASSQDMNIQYF. In nucleotides, the CDR3 is TGCGCCAGCAGCCAAGATATGAACATTCAGTACTTC.

This chain connects TRBV6-9 to TRBJ1-2, with D hard to call. V lost 9 bases, J lost 4 bases, and 9 bases lay in between. This CDR3 is 11 amino acids long. Per the germline V gene, CDR1 is MNHGY and CDR2 is SVAAGI. CDR3 in amino acids: CASRSGYGYTF. For the CDR3, the DNA is TGTGCCAGTAGGAGTGGCTATGGCTACACCTTC.

The rearrangement uses TRBV5-4 and TRBJ2-2; 7 bases match TRBD2. Trimming cost V 1 base and J 4 bases; bases outside gene matches: 7. The germline V gene encodes CDR1 SGHNT and CDR2 YYREEE (reference sequence). The CDR3 is made up of 16 amino acids. The CDR3: CASSLRSGLGTGELFF. The CDR3 DNA follows: TGTGCCAGCAGCTTGCGTAGCGGGTTAGGCACCGGGGAGCTGTTTTTT.

The rearrangement joins TRBV21-1 to TRBJ1-3. TRBV21-1 is termed a pseudogene. This CDR3 has 13 amino acids. DNA of the CDR3: TGTGCCAGCAGCAAAAATAAGGTTAATACCATATATTTT. Translation: CASSKNKVNTIYF.

The rearrangement uses TRBV28 and TRBJ1-5, with 9 nucleotides matching TRBD1. Trimming removed 5 bases from V and 4 bases from J; junction bases left unmatched: 9. This CDR3 region has 16 residues. Germline CDR1 is MDHEN and CDR2 is SYDVKM. The CDR3 nucleotides are TGTGCCAGCAGTCCCTGGATAGGACAGGGGAATCAGCCCCAGCATTTT. The encoded protein is CASSPWIGQGNQPQHF.